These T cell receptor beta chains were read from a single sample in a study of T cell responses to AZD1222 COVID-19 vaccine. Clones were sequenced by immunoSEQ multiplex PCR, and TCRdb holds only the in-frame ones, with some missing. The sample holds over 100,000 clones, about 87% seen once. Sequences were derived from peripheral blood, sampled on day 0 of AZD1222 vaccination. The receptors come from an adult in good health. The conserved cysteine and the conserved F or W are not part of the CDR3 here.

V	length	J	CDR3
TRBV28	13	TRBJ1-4	ASRGVGGHNEKLF
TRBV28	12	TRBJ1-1	ASRGDSGFAEAF
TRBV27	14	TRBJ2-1	ASSFGGRQVNNEQF
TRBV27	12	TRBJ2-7	ASSRDRGPYEQY
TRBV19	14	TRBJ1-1	ASSIGSTGANTEAF
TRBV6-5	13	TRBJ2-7	ASSYFLGLQYEQY
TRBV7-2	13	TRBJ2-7	ASSSSRGLQGEQY
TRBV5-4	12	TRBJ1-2	ASSLAQPSNGYT
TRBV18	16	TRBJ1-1	ASSPRVQDGNRNTEAF
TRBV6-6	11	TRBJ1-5	ASDKGWDQPQH
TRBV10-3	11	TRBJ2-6	AIAGFGANVLT
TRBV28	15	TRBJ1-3	ASSHDKQGVRGNTIY
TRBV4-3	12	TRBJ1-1	ASSQPGGYPEAF
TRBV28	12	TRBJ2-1	ASSPGGADNEQF
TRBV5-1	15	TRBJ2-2	ASSGTQGQLNTGELF
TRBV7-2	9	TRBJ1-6	ASSEKFTLH
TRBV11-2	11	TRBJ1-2	ASRGAQGYGYT
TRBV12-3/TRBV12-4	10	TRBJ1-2	ASSQTNYGYT
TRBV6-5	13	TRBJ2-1	ASSRTRTGGNEQF
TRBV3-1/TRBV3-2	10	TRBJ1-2	ASSQPPRFYT
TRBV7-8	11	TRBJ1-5	ASRLSGSQPQH
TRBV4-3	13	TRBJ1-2	ASSQSIPGIRGYT
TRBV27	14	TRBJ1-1	ASGPVSQRRNTEAF
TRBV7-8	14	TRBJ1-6	ASSREGQIPNSPLH
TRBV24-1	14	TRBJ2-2	ATSGGQWVNTGELF
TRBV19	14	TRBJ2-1	ASTRTSGWNNNEQF
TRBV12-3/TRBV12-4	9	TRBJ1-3	ASSWGNTIY
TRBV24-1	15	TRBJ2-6	ATSPGHLYSGANVLT
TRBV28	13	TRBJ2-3	ASSLTGKGTDTQY
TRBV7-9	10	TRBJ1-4	ASSGPNEKLF
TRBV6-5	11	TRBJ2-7	ASRRGQIYEQY
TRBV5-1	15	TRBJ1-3	ASSQMLWGQEKNTIY
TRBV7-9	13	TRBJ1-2	ASSQGGRNLVGYT
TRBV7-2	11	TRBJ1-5	ASSLSQRPPQH
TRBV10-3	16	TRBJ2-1	AISAGTSGGFAYNEQF
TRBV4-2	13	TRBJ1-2	ASSQDREIPYGYT
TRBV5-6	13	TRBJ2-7	ASSLYLGGSYEQY
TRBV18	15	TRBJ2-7	ASSPKVGQGAPYEQY
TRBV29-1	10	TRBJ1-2	SVDVRAYGYT
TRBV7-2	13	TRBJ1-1	ASSLGRQGTSEAF
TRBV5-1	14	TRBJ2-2	ASSLAGRNTAGELF
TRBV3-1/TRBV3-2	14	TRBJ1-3	ASSRTGGTSGNTIY
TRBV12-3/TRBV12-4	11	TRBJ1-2	ASSLTPQGGYT
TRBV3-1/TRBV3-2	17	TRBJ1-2	ASSQGVGVQRADNYGYT
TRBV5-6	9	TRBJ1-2	ASSDRDGYT
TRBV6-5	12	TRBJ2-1	ASRSGIWGNEQF
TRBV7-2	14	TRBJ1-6	ASSTTGPRGNSPLH
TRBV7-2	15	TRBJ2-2	ASSGQGGPPNTGELF
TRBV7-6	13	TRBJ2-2	ASSLAGGNTGELF
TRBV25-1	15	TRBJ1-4	ASSLSQGPATNEKLF
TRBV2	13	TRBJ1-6	ASSPGQGVNSPLH
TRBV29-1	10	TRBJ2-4	SVEWGKNIQY
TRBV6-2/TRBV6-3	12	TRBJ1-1	ASSYATGARIPF
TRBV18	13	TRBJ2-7	ASSPSQYRAYEQY
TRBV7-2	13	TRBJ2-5	ASSLYRGPQETQY